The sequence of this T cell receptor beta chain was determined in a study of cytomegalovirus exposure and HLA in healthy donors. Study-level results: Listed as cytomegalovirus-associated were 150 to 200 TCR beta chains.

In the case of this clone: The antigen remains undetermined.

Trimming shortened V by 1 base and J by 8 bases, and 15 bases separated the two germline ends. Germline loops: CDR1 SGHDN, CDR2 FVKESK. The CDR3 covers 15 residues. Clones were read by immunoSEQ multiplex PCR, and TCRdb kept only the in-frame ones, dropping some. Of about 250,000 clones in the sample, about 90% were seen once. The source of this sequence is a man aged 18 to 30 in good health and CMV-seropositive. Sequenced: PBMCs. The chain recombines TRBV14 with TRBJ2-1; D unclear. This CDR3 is CASSQGPYPRDEQFF. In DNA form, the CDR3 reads TGTGCCAGCAGCCAAGGGCCGTATCCCCGGGATGAGCAGTTCTTC.